The clone carrying this T cell receptor beta chain came up once. The antigen remains undetermined. The data are from a study of CD4 T cells in relation to SARS-CoV-2 and coronaviruses. Study results and caveats: Each donor contributed either pre-pandemic or post-infection samples, not both.

CD4+ T cells from unexposed donors were obtained before the COVID-19 pandemic (2011-2018). The cells were cultured for less than twelve days before CD4+ T cells were isolated. The CDR3 spans 11 residues. Trimming left V 8 bases short and J 4 bases short, with 8 bases between. The V gene's germline CDR1 is MRHNA and CDR2 SNTAGT. Using immunoSEQ multiplex PCR, the repertoire was profiled, and TCRdb retains in-frame clones only, with some absent. This sample has roughly 20,000 clones; 70% to 85% occur once, and the top ten carry roughly 19%. Sample: CD4+ T cells from PBMCs, cultured in vitro. The receptor was derived from a human donor in good health. The V and J genes are TRBV6-4 and TRBJ1-2; D unclear. CDR3: CASLWGYGYTF. The CDR3, as DNA: TGTGCCAGCCTCTGGGGCTATGGCTACACCTTC.